The source of this TCR beta chain is a study of shared clonotypes between healthy human individuals. Every one of the donors was a Caucasian adult that lived in Nashville, Tennessee. General study points: Several donors held around 5% of naive CD4 clonotypes in common. Estimated richness was generally greater in naive than memory subsets. The donor pool, a small one, limited the genetic and exposure-history diversity represented.

A note on this clone: Its antigen is unidentified.

Measured with immunoSEQ multiplex PCR; TCRdb has only the in-frame clones, and not every one. The table includes some 2,000,000 clones, roughly 95% detected once. Trimming took 0 bases from V and 4 from J, leaving 15 bases between them. CDR1 and CDR2 (germline): MGHRA, YSYEKL. The CDR3 is made up of 16 amino acids. This clonotype was obtained from a man younger than 35 in good health. The rearrangement links TRBV4-1 to TRBJ2-5; tentative D call: TRBD2 (5 bases). Material for sequencing was naive CD4+ T cells sorted from blood. Subset described: CD45RA+ positively selected. The CDR3 DNA reads as TGCGCCAGCAGCCAAGATACTAGGTTAGGCCGAGAGACCCAGTACTTC. Its translation is CASSQDTRLGRETQYF.